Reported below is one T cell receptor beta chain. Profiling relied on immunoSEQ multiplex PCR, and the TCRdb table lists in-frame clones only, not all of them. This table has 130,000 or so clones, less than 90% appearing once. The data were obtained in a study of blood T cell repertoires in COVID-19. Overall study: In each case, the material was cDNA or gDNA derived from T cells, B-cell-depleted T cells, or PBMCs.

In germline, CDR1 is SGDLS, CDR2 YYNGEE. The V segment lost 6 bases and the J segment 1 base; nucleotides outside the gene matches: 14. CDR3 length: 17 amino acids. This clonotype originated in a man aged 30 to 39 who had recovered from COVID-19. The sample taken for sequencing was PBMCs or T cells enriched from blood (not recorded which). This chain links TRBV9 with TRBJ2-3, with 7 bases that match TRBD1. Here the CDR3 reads CASKNIEGAWGTDTQYF. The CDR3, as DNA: TGTGCCAGCAAAAACATCGAGGGGGCCTGGGGCACAGATACGCAGTATTTT.